Listed here are 17 T cell receptor beta chains from one sample, sequenced in a study of T cells in Graves' hyperthyroidism and ophthalmopathy. Using RNA transcripts as the source, TCR beta CDR3 regions were amplified. Researchers ran a first-round RT-PCR on the TCR CDR3 using the HTBI primer set. TCRdb reanalysed the multiplex PCR reads using MiXCR and keeps one entry per CDR3 protein. Among about 290,000 distinct CDR3 sequences listed, 13% were seen once. Sequences were obtained from blood. The origin of the receptors is a woman in her twenties or thirties with Graves' hyperthyroidism that later progressed to Graves' ophthalmopathy.

This clonotype has a count of ten or more. This chain joins TRBV20-1 and TRBJ1-5; the match to TRBD1 covers 8 bases. The CDR3 contains 13 residues. The germline V gene encodes CDR1 DFQATT and CDR2 SNEGSKA (reference sequence). V gave up 5 bases and J gave up 6 bases; unmatched junction bases: 6. The CDR3 DNA reads as TGCAGTGCTGTGACAGGGGTAGGTCAGCCCCAGCATTTT. The encoded protein is CSAVTGVGQPQHF.

This clonotype has at least ten counts. The rearrangement uses TRBV20-1 and TRBJ1-4; D is unresolved. Between the trimmed V and J ends, which lost 5 bases and 0 bases, there was a span of 10 bases. This CDR3 spans 14 amino acids. Germline V lookup: CDR1 DFQATT, CDR2 SNEGSKA (reference sequence). CDR3 amino acids: CSAWTFPTNEKLFF. CDR3 sequence (DNA): TGCAGTGCTTGGACCTTTCCAACTAATGAAAAACTGTTTTTT.

As regards this clonotype: This could be a read error, since a much larger clone is one nucleotide away. The rearrangement links TRBV4-3 to TRBJ1-5; D is ambiguous. The CDR3 spans 13 residues. V was shortened by 1 base and J by 6 bases, with 7 bases between the two germline ends. Looked up from germline, CDR1 is LGHNA and CDR2 is YSLEER. CDR3 protein: CASSQVVSQPQHF. CDR3 DNA: TGCGCCAGCAGCCAAGTAGTAAGTCAGCCCCAGCATTTT.

This clonotype was found many times. The genes are TRBV24-1 and TRBJ2-3; 7 bases agree with TRBD1. The CDR3 totals 16 residues. V dropped 2 bases and J dropped 4; count of bases not matched to a gene: 8. Germline-derived CDR1 and CDR2 are KGHDR and SFDVKD. CDR3 residues: CATSDSGRTGPDTQYF. DNA of the CDR3: TGTGCCACCAGTGATTCGGGGCGGACAGGTCCAGATACGCAGTATTTT.

This clonotype was observed a handful of times. The chain joins TRBV5-1 to TRBJ2-7, with TRBD1 matching 7 bases. This CDR3 is built from 12 residues. Germline V gives CDR1 SGHRS, CDR2 YFSETQ. After removal of 3 bases from V and 7 bases from J, the junction contained 4 bases not matched to a gene. CDR3 region: CASSYDRVEQYF. DNA of the CDR3: TGCGCCAGCAGCTATGACAGGGTTGAGCAGTACTTC.

In its sample, this clonotype was seen many times. CDR3 sequence reads: CASSRGGWDSPLHF. As DNA, the CDR3 is TGTGCCAGCAGTCGCGGCGGTTGGGATTCACCCCTCCACTTT. The chain is built from TRBV28 and TRBJ1-6, with D unclear. The germline V gene encodes CDR1 MDHEN and CDR2 SYDVKM. This CDR3 comprises 14 residues. Trimming shortened V by 5 bases and J by 8 bases, and 13 bases separated the two germline ends.

The rearrangement uses TRBV7-9 and TRBJ1-5, with a weak D call TRBD1 (6 bases). Germline loops: CDR1 SEHNR, CDR2 FQNEAQ (reference sequence). This CDR3 region has 15 residues. The ends were cut back, 1 base at V and 8 bases at J, with 15 bases in the middle. The CDR3 sequence: CASSLESQGMEPQHF. As DNA, the CDR3 is TGTGCCAGCAGCTTAGAAAGCCAGGGGATGGAGCCCCAGCATTTT.

This clonotype was counted many times. The V and J genes are TRBV20-1 and TRBJ2-1, with TRBD1 as a possible D gene (6 bases). V gave up 5 bases and J gave up 5 bases, with 13 bases separating them. Germline V gene sequence: CDR1 DFQATT, CDR2 SNEGSKA (reference sequence). The CDR3 sequence is 13 residues long. CDR3 sequence reads: CSARSQGNNEQFF. The CDR3 nucleotides read TGCAGTGCTCGCTCACAGGGTAACAATGAGCAGTTCTTC.

This clonotype appeared many times. This chain links TRBV11-2 with TRBJ2-7, with 9 bases matching TRBD2. The CDR3 runs to 14 residues. Germline trimming cut 3 bases from V and 3 bases from J; bases unmatched to any gene: 3. Germline lookup yields CDR1 SGHAT and CDR2 FQNNGV. CDR3 in DNA: TGTGCCAGCAGCTTTAGCGGGAGTTTCTACGAGCAGTACTTC. This translates into CASSFSGSFYEQYF.

In its sample, this clonotype was seen many times. This chain links TRBV20-1 with TRBJ2-5; possible D gene TRBD2, 6 bases. The ends were cut back, 1 base at V and 1 base at J, with 10 bases in the middle. The CDR3 consists of 14 residues. The V gene's germline CDR1 is DFQATT and CDR2 SNEGSKA (reference sequence). As DNA, the CDR3 is TGCAGTGCTAGAGTAGCGGATAGCCAAGAGACCCAGTACTTC. Translated: CSARVADSQETQYF.

This clonotype was recorded a few times. This chain connects TRBV3-1 to TRBJ2-1, with 13 nucleotides matching TRBD2. CDR1 is LGHDT, CDR2 YNNKEL, per germline (reference sequence). The length of the CDR3 is 22 residues. Germline trimming cut 2 bases from V and 0 bases from J; bases unmatched to any gene: 16. CDR3 amino acids: CASSQIIPGTSGEISSYNEQFF. CDR3 bases: TGTGCCAGCAGCCAAATAATCCCCGGGACTAGCGGGGAAATTAGCTCCTACAATGAGCAGTTCTTC.

In this sample, this clonotype turned up many times. V gene TRBV28 combines with J gene TRBJ2-1; 14 positions agree with TRBD2. Germline CDR1 reads MDHEN; CDR2 reads SYDVKM. The CDR3 is 20 residues long. CDR3 sequence (DNA): TGTGCACATAGCGTCTCGTTCCTGGGGACTAGCGGGAGTAGTTACAATGAGCAGTTCTTC. It encodes CAHSVSFLGTSGSSYNEQFF.

There are many counts of this clonotype. V and J are TRBV20-1 and TRBJ2-5; D unclear. CDR1 is DFQATT, CDR2 SNEGSKA, per germline (reference sequence). V lost 3 bases and J 5 bases, leaving 16 bases between the germline ends. This CDR3 is built from 14 residues. Written as DNA, the CDR3 is TGCAGTGCTAGTAGGGATTGGCGTGGGGAGACCCAGTACTTC. This codes for CSASRDWRGETQYF.

This clonotype occurred many times. The chain uses TRBV5-6 and TRBJ1-2; 10 bases agree with TRBD1. Germline V lookup: CDR1 SGHDT, CDR2 YYEEEE. The CDR3 totals 15 residues. Trimming cost V 4 bases and J 4 bases; bases outside gene matches: 7. The DNA for the CDR3 is TGTGCCAGCAGCGGGACCTGGACAGGGGGCTATGGCTACACCTTC. Translated, it gives CASSGTWTGGYGYTF.

The chain carries TRBV6-2 or TRBV6-3 and TRBJ2-5; D tentatively reads TRBD1 or TRBD2 (5 bases each). V lost 4 bases and J lost 5, with 11 bases in between. CDR1 and CDR2 from the germline V gene are MNHEY and SVGEGT. The CDR3 runs 13 residues. The CDR3 region has the DNA TGTGCCAGCAGTTGGGACGGGGATGAGACCCAGTACTTC. Translated: CASSWDGDETQYF.

The chain links TRBV30 to TRBJ2-7; D call uncertain. Germline values: CDR1 GTSNPN, CDR2 SVGIG (reference sequence). Trimming removed 3 bases at V and 2 bases at J, with 14 bases between. The CDR3 loop spans 14 amino acids. In DNA form, the CDR3 reads TGTGCCTGGAGAAGGGAAGAACCCCCCTACGAGCAGTACTTC. Protein sequence: CAWRREEPPYEQYF.

The chain recombines TRBV12-3 or TRBV12-4 with TRBJ2-1; 14 positions match TRBD2. Germline trimming cut 1 base from V and 2 bases from J; bases unmatched to any gene: 7. CDR3 length: 19 residues. Written as DNA, the CDR3 is TGTGCCAGCAGTTTAGTAGGGGGACTAGCGGGAGATCCCTACAATGAGCAGTTCTTC. This gives the protein CASSLVGGLAGDPYNEQFF.